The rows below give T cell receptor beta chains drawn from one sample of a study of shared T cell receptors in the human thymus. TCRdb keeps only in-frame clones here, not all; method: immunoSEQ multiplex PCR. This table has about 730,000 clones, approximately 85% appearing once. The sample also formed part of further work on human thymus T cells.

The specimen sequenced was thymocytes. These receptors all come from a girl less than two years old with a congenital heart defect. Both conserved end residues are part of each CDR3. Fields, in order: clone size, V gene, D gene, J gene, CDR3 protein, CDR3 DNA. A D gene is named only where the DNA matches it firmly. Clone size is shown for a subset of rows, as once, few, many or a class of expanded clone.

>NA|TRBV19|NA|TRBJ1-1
CASKVGDRVYTEAFF
TGTGCCAGTAAAGTAGGGGATAGAGTTTACACTGAAGCTTTCTTT
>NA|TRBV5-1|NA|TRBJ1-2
CASSLKGQNYGYTF
TGCGCCAGCAGCTTGAAGGGGCAGAACTATGGCTACACCTTC
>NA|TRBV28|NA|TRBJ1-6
CASSIYTGRPRIYESSYNSPLHF
TGTGCCAGCAGTATCTATACAGGGCGTCCCAGGATCTACGAAAGCTCCTATAATTCACCCCTCCACTTT
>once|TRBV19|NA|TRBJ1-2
CASKSSYYGYTF
TGTGCCAGTAAATCGTCGTACTATGGCTACACCTTC
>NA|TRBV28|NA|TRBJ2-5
CASSLCGDGETQYF
TGTGCCAGCAGTTTATGCGGGGATGGGGAGACCCAGTACTTC
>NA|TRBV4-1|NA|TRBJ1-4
CASIGERGMNEKLFF
TGCGCCAGCATCGGGGAACGGGGTATGAATGAAAAACTGTTTTTT
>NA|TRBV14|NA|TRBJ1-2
CASSQTGYGYTF
TGTGCCAGCAGCCAAACGGGTTATGGCTACACCTTC
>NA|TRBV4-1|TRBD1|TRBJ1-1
CASSQQKQGATTEAFF
TGCGCCAGCAGCCAACAGAAACAGGGGGCGACCACTGAAGCTTTCTTT
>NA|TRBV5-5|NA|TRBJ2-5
CASSLIGAPETQYF
TGTGCCAGCAGCTTGATTGGGGCCCCAGAGACCCAGTACTTC
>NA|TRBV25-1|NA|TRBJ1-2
CASSLRQGMEGYTF
TGTGCCAGCAGTTTAAGGCAGGGGATGGAGGGCTACACCTTC
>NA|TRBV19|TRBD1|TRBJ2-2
CASSGRTGNTGELFF
TGTGCCAGTAGTGGACGGACAGGGAACACCGGGGAGCTGTTTTTT
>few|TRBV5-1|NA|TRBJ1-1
CASTSVTSNTEAFF
TGCGCCAGCACGTCTGTAACAAGTAACACTGAAGCTTTCTTT
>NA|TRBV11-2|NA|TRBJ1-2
CASTRQAYNYGYTF
TGTGCCAGCACGAGACAGGCCTATAACTATGGCTACACCTTC
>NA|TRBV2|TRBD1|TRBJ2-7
CASRLDRGASYEQYF
TGTGCCAGCAGACTTGACAGGGGCGCCTCCTACGAGCAGTACTTC
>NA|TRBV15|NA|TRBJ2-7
CATSVGVSYEQYF
TGTGCCACCAGCGTCGGAGTGTCCTACGAGCAGTACTTC
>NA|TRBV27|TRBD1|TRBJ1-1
CASSWGWGTGDTEAFF
TGTGCCAGCAGTTGGGGGTGGGGGACAGGGGATACTGAAGCTTTCTTT
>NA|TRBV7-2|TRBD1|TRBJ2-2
CASTPPGQGTGELFF
TGTGCCAGCACCCCGCCGGGACAGGGTACCGGGGAGCTGTTTTTT
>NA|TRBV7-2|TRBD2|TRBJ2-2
CASSTIGRAGSLFGELFF
TGTGCCAGCAGCACCATTGGGAGGGCAGGGTCTCTTTTCGGGGAGCTGTTTTTT
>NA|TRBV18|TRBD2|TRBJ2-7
CASSPGTSGGLLSYEQYF
TGTGCCAGCTCACCAGGAACTAGCGGGGGGCTCCTCTCCTACGAGCAGTACTTC
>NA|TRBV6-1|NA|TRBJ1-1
CASSERSRKQNWNTEAFF
TGTGCCAGCAGTGAAAGGTCCAGGAAACAGAACTGGAACACTGAAGCTTTCTTT
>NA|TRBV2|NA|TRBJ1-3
CASCPGDAPGNTIYF
TGTGCCAGTTGCCCAGGGGACGCTCCTGGAAACACCATATATTTT
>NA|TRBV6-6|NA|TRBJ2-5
CASSLQGGAQKETQYF
TGTGCCAGCAGCCTCCAAGGGGGGGCGCAGAAGGAGACCCAGTACTTC
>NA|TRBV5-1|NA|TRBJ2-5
CASTEKGTIAEETQYF
TGCGCCAGCACCGAGAAGGGGACAATCGCGGAGGAGACCCAGTACTTC
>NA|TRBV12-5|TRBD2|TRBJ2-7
CASGLVHYSAGGLLGQYEQYF
TGTGCTAGTGGTTTGGTACACTATTCAGCGGGGGGGCTGTTAGGCCAATACGAGCAGTACTTC
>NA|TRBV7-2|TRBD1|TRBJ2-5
CASSTTRDRDFQETQYF
TGTGCCAGCAGCACTACCCGGGACAGGGATTTTCAAGAGACCCAGTACTTC
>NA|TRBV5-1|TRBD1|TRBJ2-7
CASSSGRGRNEQYF
TGCGCCAGCAGCTCGGGCAGGGGGCGTAACGAGCAGTACTTC
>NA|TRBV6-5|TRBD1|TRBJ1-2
CASRGDRGPGYGYTF
TGTGCCAGCAGAGGCGACAGGGGGCCTGGCTATGGCTACACCTTC
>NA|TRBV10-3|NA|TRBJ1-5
CAISEEGGNQPQHF
TGTGCCATCAGTGAGGAGGGGGGCAATCAGCCCCAGCATTTT
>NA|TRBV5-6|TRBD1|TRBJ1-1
CASRQTGGAGTEAFF
TGTGCCAGCAGACAGACAGGGGGCGCGGGCACTGAAGCTTTCTTT
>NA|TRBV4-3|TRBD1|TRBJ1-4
CASSQEVGTAKKLFF
TGCGCCAGCAGCCAAGAAGTAGGGACAGCCAAAAAACTGTTTTTT
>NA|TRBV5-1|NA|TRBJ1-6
CASSSGPRNSPLHF
TGCGCCAGCAGCTCTGGTCCGAGGAATTCACCCCTCCACTTT
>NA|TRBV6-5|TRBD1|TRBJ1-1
CASSQTGETEAFF
TGTGCCAGCAGTCAGACAGGGGAAACTGAAGCTTTCTTT
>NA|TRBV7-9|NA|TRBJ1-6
CASAVESLRSPLHF
TGTGCCAGCGCCGTCGAGAGCTTACGATCACCCCTCCACTTT
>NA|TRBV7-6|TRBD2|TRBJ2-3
CASSSRKGLAGGISTDTQYF
TGTGCCAGCAGCTCGCGGAAAGGACTAGCGGGGGGTATTAGCACAGATACGCAGTATTTT
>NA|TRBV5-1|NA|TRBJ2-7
CASSWGDGAYEQYF
TGCGCCAGCAGCTGGGGGGACGGGGCCTACGAGCAGTACTTC
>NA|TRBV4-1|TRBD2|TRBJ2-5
CASSQDRGSGGGLKETQYF
TGCGCCAGCAGCCAAGATCGGGGAAGTGGCGGGGGGCTTAAAGAGACCCAGTACTTC
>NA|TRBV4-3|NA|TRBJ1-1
CASSQGPGHTEAFF
TGCGCCAGCAGCCAAGGGCCAGGGCACACTGAAGCTTTCTTT
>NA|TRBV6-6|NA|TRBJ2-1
CASSYSPHRDEQFF
TGTGCCAGCAGTTACTCCCCACACAGGGATGAGCAGTTCTTC
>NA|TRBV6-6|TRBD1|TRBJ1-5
CASSRGDRGNQPQHF
TGTGCCAGCAGCCGCGGGGACAGGGGCAATCAGCCCCAGCATTTT
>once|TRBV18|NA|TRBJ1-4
CASSSSARAGSEKLFF
TGTGCCAGCTCATCCTCAGCCCGGGCGGGATCTGAAAAACTGTTTTTT
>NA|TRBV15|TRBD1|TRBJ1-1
CATSAWDRVSTEAFF
TGTGCCACCAGCGCCTGGGACAGGGTATCCACTGAAGCTTTCTTT
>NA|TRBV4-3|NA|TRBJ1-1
CASSHHLSTVWNTEAFF
TGCGCCAGCAGCCACCATCTGTCTACAGTTTGGAACACTGAAGCTTTCTTT
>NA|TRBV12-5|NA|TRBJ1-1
CASGFRPAGTEAFF
TGTGCTAGTGGTTTTCGTCCCGCCGGCACTGAAGCTTTCTTT
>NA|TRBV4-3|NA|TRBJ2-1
CASSQDPTRGGDSYNEQFF
TGCGCCAGCAGCCAAGACCCCACCCGAGGAGGGGATTCCTACAATGAGCAGTTCTTC
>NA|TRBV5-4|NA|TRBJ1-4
CASSFGPDEKLFF
TGTGCCAGCAGCTTTGGGCCAGATGAAAAACTGTTTTTT
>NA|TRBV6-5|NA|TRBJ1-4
CASSYSPATNEKLFF
TGTGCCAGCAGTTACAGCCCTGCAACTAATGAAAAACTGTTTTTT
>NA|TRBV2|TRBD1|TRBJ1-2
CASKMGAGQYGYTF
TGTGCCAGCAAAATGGGGGCGGGACAGTATGGCTACACCTTC
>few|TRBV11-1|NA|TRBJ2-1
CASSLPGKTDEQFF
TGTGCCAGCAGCTTGCCGGGGAAAACAGATGAGCAGTTCTTC
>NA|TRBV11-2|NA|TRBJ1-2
CASSHTNLGVSQTF
TGTGCCAGCAGCCACACGAACCTAGGGGTCAGCCAAACGTTC
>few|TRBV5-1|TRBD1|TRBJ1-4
CASSLVQGQMRGEKLFF
TGCGCCAGCAGCTTGGTCCAGGGACAGATGCGTGGGGAGAAACTGTTTTTT
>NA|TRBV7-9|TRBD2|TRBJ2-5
CASSPGGASGGAGETQYF
TGTGCCAGCAGCCCCGGGGGGGCCAGCGGGGGGGCGGGAGAGACCCAGTACTTC
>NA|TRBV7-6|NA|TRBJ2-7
CASTPLDQTFFPYEQYF
TGTGCCAGCACCCCCCTAGACCAAACTTTTTTCCCCTACGAGCAGTACTTC
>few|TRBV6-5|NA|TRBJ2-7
CASSYGQGPYEQYF
TGTGCCAGCAGTTACGGGCAGGGCCCCTACGAGCAGTACTTC
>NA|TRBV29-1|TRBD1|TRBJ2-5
CSVLGTGGGGISRETQYF
TGCAGCGTTCTCGGGACAGGGGGAGGGGGAATTTCCCGGGAGACCCAGTACTTC
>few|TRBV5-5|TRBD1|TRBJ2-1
CASSLQGFGYNEQFF
TGTGCCAGCAGCTTACAGGGGTTTGGATACAATGAGCAGTTCTTC
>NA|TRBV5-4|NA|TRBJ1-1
CASSLGRVVSITEAFF
TGTGCCAGCAGCTTGGGCAGGGTGGTTAGTATCACTGAAGCTTTCTTT
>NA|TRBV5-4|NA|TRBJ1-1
CASSLEAAGTPRDTEAFF
TGTGCCAGCAGCTTGGAGGCTGCCGGGACACCGAGAGACACTGAAGCTTTCTTT
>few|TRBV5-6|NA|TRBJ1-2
CASSLANLDSNYGYTF
TGTGCCAGCAGCTTGGCTAACCTCGACAGCAACTATGGCTACACCTTC
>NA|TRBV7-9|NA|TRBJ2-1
CASSLYGGPHNEQFF
TGTGCCAGCAGCTTATACGGGGGGCCACACAATGAGCAGTTCTTC